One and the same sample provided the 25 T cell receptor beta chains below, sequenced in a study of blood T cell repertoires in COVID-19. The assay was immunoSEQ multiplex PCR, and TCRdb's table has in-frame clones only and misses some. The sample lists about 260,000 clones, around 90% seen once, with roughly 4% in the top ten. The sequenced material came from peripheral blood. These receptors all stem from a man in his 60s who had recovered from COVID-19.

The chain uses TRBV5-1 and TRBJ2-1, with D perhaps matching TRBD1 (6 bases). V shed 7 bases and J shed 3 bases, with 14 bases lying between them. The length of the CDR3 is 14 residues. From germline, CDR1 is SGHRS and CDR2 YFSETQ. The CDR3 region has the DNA TGCGCCAGCTCATCAGGGGCCAGCTACAATGAGCAGTTCTTC. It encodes CASSSGASYNEQFF.

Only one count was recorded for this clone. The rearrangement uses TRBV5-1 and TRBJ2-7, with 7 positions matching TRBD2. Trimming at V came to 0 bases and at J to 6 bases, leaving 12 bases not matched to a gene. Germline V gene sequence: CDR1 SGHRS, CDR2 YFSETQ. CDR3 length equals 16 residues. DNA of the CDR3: TGCGCCAGCAGCTTGGCCGTGGAGCGGGGCGGACGCGAGCAGTACTTC. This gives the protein CASSLAVERGGREQYF.

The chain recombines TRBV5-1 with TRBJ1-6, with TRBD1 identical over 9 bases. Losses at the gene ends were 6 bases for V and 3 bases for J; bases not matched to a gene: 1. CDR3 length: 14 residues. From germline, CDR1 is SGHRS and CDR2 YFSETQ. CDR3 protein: CASMTGGYNSPLHF. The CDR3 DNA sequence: TGCGCCAGCATGACAGGGGGCTATAATTCACCCCTCCACTTT.

The CDR3 region is CASSGLAAVTSTDTQYF. CDR3 nucleotides: TGCGCCAGTTCAGGACTAGCTGCTGTTACTAGCACAGATACGCAGTATTTT. The rearrangement links TRBV10-2 to TRBJ2-3, with TRBD2 matching 8 bases. V dropped 9 bases and J dropped 0; count of bases not matched to a gene: 14. Germline V gives CDR1 WSHSY, CDR2 SAAADI. The CDR3 contains 17 residues.

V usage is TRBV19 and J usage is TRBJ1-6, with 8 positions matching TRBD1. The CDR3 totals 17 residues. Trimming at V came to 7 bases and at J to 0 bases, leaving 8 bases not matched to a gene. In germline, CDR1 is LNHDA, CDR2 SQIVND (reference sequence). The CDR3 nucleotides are TGTGCCAGTATGGGCAACGACAGGGGCTCCTATAATTCACCCCTCCACTTT. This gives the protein CASMGNDRGSYNSPLHF.

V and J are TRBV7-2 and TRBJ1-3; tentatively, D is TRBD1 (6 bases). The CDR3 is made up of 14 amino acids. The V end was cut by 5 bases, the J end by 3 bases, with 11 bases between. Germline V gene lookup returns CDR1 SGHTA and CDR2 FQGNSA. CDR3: CASSKNRDGNTIYF. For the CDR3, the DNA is TGTGCCAGCAGCAAGAACAGGGATGGAAACACCATATATTTT.

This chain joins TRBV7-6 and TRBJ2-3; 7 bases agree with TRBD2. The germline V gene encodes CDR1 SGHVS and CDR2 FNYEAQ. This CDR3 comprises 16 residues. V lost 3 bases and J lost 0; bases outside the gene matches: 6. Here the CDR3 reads CASSLLASGSTDTQYF. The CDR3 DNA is TGTGCCAGCAGCTTGTTAGCTAGCGGTAGCACAGATACGCAGTATTTT.

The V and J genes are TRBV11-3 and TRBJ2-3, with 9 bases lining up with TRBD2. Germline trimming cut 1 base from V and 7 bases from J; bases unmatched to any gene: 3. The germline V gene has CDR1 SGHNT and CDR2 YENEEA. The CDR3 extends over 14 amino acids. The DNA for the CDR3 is TGTGCCAGCAGCTTAGCTAGCGGGGAAAATACGCAGTATTTT. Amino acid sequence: CASSLASGENTQYF.

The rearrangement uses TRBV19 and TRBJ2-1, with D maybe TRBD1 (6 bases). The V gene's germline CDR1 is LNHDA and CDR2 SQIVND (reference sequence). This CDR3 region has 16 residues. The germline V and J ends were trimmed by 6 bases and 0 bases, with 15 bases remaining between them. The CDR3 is CASRSSTGSSYNEQFF. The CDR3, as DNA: TGTGCCAGTAGGAGCTCGACAGGAAGCTCCTACAATGAGCAGTTCTTC.

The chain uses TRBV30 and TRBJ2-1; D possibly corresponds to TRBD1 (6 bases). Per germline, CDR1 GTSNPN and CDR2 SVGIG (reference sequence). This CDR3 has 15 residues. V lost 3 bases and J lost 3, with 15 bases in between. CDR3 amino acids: CAWSQEGRGYNEQFF. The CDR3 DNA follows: TGTGCCTGGAGCCAAGAAGGCAGGGGCTACAATGAGCAGTTCTTC.

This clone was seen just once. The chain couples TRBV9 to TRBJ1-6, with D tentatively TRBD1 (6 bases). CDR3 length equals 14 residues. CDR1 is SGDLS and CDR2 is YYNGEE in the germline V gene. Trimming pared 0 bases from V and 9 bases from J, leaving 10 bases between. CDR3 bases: TGTGCCAGCAGCGTAGGGACAGTAGGTTCACCCCTCCACTTT. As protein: CASSVGTVGSPLHF.

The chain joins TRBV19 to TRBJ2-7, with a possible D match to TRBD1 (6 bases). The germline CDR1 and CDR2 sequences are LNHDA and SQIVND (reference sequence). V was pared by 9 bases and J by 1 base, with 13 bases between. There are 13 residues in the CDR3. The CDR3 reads CASQEQGSYEQYF. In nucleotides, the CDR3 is TGTGCCAGCCAAGAACAGGGATCCTACGAGCAGTACTTC.

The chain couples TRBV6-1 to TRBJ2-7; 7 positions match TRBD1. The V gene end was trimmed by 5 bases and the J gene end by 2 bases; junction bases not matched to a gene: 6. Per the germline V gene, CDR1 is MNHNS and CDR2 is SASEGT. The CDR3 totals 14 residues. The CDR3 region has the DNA TGTGCCAGCAGTTATGGGGACAGAGCCTACGAGCAGTACTTC. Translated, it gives CASSYGDRAYEQYF.

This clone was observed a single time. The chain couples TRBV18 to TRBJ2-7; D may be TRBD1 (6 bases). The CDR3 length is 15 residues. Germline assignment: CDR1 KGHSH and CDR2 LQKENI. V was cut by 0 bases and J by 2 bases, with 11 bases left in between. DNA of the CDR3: TGTGCCAGCTCACCACCGCAGGGGCCCACCTACGAGCAGTACTTC. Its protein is CASSPPQGPTYEQYF.

CDR3 residues: CASSALTGIGEQYF. The CDR3 DNA reads TGTGCCAGCAGTGCCCTAACAGGGATAGGTGAGCAGTACTTC. The gene calls are TRBV25-1 and TRBJ2-7; possibly TRBD1 for D (6 bases). The CDR3 length is 14 residues. Germline V gene lookup returns CDR1 MGHDK and CDR2 SYGVNS. V dropped 4 bases and J dropped 7 bases, with 17 bases sitting between them.

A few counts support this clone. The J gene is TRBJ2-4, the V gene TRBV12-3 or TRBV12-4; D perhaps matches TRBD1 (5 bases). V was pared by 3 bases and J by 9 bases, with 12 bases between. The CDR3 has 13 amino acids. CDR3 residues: CASSLAGSSIQYF. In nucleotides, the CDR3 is TGTGCCAGCAGTTTGGCAGGGTCCAGCATTCAGTACTTC.

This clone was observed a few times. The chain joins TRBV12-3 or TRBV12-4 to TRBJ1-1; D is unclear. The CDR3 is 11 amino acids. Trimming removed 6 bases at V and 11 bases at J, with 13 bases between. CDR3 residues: CASSHPRRAFF. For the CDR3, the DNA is TGTGCCAGCAGCCACCCTCGTCGGGCTTTCTTT.

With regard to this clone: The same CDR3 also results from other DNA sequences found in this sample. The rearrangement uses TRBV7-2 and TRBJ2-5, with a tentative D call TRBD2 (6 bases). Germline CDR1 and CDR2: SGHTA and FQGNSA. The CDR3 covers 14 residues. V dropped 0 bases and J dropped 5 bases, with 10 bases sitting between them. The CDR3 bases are TGTGCCAGCAGCTTAGCGGGTCGGGGGGAGACCCAGTACTTC. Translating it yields CASSLAGRGETQYF.

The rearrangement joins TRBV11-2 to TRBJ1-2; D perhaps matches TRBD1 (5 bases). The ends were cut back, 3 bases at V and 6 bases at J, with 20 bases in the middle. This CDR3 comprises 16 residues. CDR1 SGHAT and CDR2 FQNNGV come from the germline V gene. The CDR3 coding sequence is TGTGCCAGCAGCTTGTCCAGGCAGGGTGCGGTGGATGGCTACACCTTC. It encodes CASSLSRQGAVDGYTF.

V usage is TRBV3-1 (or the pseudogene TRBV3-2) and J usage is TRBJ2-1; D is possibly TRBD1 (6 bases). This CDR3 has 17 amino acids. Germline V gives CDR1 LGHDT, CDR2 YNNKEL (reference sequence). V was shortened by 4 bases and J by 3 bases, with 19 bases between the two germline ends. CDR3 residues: CASSRRRTARVYNEQFF. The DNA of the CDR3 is TGTGCCAGCAGCCGAAGAAGGACAGCCAGAGTCTACAATGAGCAGTTCTTC.

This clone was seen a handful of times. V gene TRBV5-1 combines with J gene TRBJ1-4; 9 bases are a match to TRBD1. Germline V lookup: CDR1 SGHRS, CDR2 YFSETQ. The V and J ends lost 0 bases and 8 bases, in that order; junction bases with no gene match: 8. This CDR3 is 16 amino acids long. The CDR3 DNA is TGCGCCAGCAGCTTGGCCTCGACAGGGGGTTGGGAAAAACTGTTTTTT. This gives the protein CASSLASTGGWEKLFF.

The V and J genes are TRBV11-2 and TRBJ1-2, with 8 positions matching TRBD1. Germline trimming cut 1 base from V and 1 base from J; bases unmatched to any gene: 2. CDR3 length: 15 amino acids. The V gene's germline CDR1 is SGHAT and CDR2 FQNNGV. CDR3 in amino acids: CASSLATGGNYGYTF. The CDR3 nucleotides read TGTGCCAGCAGCTTAGCTACAGGGGGTAACTATGGCTACACCTTC.

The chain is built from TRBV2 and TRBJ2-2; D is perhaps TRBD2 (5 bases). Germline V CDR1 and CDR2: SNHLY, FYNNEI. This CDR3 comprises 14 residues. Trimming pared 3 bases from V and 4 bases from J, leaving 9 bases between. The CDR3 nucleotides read TGTGCCAGCAGTGAGGGCGGGCCCACCGGGGAGCTGTTTTTT. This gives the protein CASSEGGPTGELFF.

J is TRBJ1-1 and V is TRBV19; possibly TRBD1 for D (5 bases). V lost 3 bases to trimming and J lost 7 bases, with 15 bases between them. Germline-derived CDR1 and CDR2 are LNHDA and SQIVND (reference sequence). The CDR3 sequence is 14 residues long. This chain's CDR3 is CASSIGAVANEAFF. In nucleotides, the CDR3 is TGTGCCAGTAGTATTGGGGCAGTAGCAAATGAAGCTTTCTTT.

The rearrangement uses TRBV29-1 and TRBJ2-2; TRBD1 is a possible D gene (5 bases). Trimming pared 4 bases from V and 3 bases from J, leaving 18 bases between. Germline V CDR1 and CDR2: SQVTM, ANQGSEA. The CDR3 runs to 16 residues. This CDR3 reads CSVVVGANWDTGELFF. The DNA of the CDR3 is TGCAGCGTTGTTGTAGGGGCCAACTGGGACACCGGGGAGCTGTTTTTT.